The clone carrying this T cell receptor (beta chain) has a count of ten or more. TCRbeta library construction was performed incorporating unique molecular identifiers. From the PCR reads, TCRdb called clonotypes with MiXCR, one entry per CDR3 protein. This repertoire shows about 110,000 distinct CDR3 sequences, 5.5% to 7% found once; its top ten account for approximately 25%. This sample stems from a study of T-cell reconstitution after alpha-beta-depleted transplantation in children. CDR3 length: 14 residues. V gave up 2 bases and J gave up 2 bases, with 12 bases separating them. In germline, CDR1 is SQVTM, CDR2 ANQGSEA.

This clonotype originated in a male patient aged 2-10 years who had a stem cell transplant for acute lymphoblastic leukemia, so the T cells may come from the graft donor. This specimen was PBMCs, mostly from graft donor cells, taken 360 days after TCRalphabeta/CD19-depleted stem cell transplant. The chain couples TRBV29-1 to TRBJ1-2; D call uncertain. The CDR3 here is CSVESRLVNYGYTF. The CDR3 DNA follows: TGCAGCGTTGAATCCAGACTCGTCAACTATGGCTACACCTTC.